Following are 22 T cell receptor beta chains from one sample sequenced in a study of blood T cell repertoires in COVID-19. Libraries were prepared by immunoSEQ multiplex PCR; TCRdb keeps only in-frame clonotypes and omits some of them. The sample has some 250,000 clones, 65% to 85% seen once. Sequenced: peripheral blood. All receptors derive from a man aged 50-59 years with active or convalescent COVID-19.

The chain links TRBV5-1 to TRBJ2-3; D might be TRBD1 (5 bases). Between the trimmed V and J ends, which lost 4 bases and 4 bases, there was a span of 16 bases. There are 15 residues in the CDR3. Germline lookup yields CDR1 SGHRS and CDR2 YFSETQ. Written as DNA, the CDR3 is TGCGCCAGCAGCCTTAGGGGCCCCGGCCCAGATACGCAGTATTTT. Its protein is CASSLRGPGPDTQYF.

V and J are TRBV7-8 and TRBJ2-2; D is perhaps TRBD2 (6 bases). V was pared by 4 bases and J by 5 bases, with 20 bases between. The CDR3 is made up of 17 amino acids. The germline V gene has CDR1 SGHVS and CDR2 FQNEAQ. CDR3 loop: CASSSDIGTVGTGELFF. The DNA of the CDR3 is TGTGCCAGCAGCTCAGACATCGGGACTGTAGGGACCGGGGAGCTGTTTTTT.

DNA for the CDR3: TGTGCCAGCAGCCGATCCGGGGGGCTCTCCTACGAGCAGTACTTC. Protein: CASSRSGGLSYEQYF. This chain uses TRBV9 with TRBJ2-7; D might be TRBD2 (7 bases). Germline V gives CDR1 SGDLS, CDR2 YYNGEE. The CDR3 spans 15 residues. V lost 4 bases and J 0 bases, leaving 14 bases between the germline ends.

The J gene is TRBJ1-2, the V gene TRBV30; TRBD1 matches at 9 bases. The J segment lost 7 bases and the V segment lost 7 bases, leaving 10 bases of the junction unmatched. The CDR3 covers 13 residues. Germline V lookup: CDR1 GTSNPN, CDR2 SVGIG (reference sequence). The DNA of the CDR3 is TGTGCCTTTACGCCGGGACAGGGTTTTGGCTACACCTTC. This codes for CAFTPGQGFGYTF.

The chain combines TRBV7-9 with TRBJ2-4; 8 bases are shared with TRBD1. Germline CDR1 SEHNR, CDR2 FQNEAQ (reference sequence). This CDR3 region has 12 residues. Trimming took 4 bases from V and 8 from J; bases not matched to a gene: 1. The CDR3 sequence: CASSYRGDIQYF. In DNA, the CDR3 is TGTGCCAGCAGCTACAGGGGGGACATTCAGTACTTC.

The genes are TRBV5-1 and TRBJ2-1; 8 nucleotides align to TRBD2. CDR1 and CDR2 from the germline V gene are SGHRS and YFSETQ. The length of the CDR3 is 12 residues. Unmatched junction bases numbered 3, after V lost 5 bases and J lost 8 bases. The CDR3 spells CASRAGGDEQFF. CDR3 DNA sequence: TGCGCCAGCAGAGCCGGGGGGGATGAGCAGTTCTTC.

DNA for the CDR3: TGTGCCAGCAGTTTATCGGGACGGAGGGACACTGAAGCTTTCTTT. It specifies CASSLSGRRDTEAFF. The rearrangement uses TRBV27 and TRBJ1-1; D possibly corresponds to TRBD1 (5 bases). V was shortened by 0 bases and J by 3 bases, with 11 bases between the two germline ends. The CDR3 is 15 amino acids. The germline gives CDR1 MNHEY, CDR2 SMNVEV (reference sequence).

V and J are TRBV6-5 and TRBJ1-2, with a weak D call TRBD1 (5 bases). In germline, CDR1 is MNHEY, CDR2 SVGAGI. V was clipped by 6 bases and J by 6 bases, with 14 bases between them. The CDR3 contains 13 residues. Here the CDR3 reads CASSRGQTDGYTF. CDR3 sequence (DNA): TGTGCCAGCAGCCGAGGACAAACGGATGGCTACACCTTC.

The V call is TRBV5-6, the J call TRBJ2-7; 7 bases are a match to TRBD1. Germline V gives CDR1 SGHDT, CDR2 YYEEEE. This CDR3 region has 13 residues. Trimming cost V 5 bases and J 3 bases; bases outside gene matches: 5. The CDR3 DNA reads TGTGCCAGCAGTAAGGGGGCCCACTACGAGCAGTACTTC. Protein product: CASSKGAHYEQYF. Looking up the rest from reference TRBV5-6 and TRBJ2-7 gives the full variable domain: DAGVTQSPTHLIKTRGQQVTLRCSPKSGHDTVSWYQQALGQGPQFIFQYYEEEERQRGNFPDRFSGHQFPNYSSELNVNALLLGDSALYLCASSKGAHYEQYFGPGTRLTVT.

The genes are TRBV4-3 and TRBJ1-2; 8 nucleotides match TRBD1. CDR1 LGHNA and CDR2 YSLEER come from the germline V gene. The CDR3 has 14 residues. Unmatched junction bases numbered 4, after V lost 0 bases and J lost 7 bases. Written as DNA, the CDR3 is TGCGCCAGCAGCCAAGACTGGGACAGGTCTGGCTACACCTTC. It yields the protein CASSQDWDRSGYTF.

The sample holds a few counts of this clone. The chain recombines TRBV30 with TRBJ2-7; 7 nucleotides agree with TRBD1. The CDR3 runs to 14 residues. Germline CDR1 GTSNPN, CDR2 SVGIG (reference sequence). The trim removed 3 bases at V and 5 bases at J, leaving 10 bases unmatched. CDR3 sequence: CAWRPRLQGNEQYF. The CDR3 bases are TGTGCCTGGAGACCCCGACTACAGGGGAACGAGCAGTACTTC.

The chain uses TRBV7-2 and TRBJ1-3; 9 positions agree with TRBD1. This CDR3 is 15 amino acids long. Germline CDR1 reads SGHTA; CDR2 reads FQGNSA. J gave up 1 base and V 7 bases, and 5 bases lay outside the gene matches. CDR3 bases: TGTGCCAGCAAGCCACAGGGGGCTTCTGGAAACACCATATATTTT. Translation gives CASKPQGASGNTIYF.

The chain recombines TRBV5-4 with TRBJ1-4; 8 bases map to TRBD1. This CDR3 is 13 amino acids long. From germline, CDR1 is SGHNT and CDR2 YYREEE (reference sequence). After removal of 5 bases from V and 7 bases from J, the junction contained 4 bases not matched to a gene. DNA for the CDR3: TGTGCCAGCAGGCCCGGGACAGGTGAAAAACTGTTTTTT. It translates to CASRPGTGEKLFF.

The CDR3 sequence is CASSEAWVRGISGNTIYF. The DNA of the CDR3 is TGTGCCAGCAGTGAAGCTTGGGTTAGAGGTATCTCTGGAAACACCATATATTTT. The genes are TRBV25-1 and TRBJ1-3; D not certain. Germline V gives CDR1 MGHDK, CDR2 SYGVNS. V was cut by 2 bases and J by 0 bases, with 17 bases left in between. The CDR3 extends over 18 amino acids.

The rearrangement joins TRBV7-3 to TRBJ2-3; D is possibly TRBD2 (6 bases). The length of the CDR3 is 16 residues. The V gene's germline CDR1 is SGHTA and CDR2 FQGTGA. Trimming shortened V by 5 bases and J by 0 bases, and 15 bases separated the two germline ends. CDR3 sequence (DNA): TGTGCCAGCAGCGAATTCGGGGGTGCTAGCACAGATACGCAGTATTTT. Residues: CASSEFGGASTDTQYF.

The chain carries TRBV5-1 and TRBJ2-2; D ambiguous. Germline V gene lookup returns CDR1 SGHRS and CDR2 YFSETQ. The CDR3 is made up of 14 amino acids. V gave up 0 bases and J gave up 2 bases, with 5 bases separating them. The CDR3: CASSLAFNTGELFF. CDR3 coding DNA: TGCGCCAGCAGCTTGGCCTTTAACACCGGGGAGCTGTTTTTT.

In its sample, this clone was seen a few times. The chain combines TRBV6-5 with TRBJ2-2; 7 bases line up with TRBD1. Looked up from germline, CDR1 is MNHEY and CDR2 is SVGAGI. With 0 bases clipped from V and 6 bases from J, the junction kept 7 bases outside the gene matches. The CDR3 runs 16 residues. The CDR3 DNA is TGTGCCAGCAGTTACTCCTCAGACAGGGAAGCCGGGGAGCTGTTTTTT. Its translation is CASSYSSDREAGELFF.

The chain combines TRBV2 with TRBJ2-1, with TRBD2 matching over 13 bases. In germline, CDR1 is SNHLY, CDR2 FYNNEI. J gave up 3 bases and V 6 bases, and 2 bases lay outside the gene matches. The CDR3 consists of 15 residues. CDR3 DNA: TGTGCCAGCAGCAGGACTAGCGGGGGCTACAATGAGCAGTTCTTC. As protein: CASSRTSGGYNEQFF.

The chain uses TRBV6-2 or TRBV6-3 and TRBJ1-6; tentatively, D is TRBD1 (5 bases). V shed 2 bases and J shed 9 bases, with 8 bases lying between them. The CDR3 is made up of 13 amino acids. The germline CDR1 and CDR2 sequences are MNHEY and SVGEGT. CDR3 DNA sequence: TGTGCCAGCAGTTACACAGGAACTTCACCCCTCCACTTT. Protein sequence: CASSYTGTSPLHF.

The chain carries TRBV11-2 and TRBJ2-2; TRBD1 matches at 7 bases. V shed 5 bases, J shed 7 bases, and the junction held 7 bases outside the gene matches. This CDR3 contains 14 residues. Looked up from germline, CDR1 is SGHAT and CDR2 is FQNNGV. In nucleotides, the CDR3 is TGTGCCAGCAGCCCATCACAGGGGTTCGGGGAGCTGTTTTTT. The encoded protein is CASSPSQGFGELFF.

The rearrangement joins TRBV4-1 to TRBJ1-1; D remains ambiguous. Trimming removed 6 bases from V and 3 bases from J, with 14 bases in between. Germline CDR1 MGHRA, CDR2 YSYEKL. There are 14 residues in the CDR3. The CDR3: CASRQSGLDTEAFF. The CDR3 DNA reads TGCGCCAGCAGGCAAAGCGGGCTTGACACTGAAGCTTTCTTT.

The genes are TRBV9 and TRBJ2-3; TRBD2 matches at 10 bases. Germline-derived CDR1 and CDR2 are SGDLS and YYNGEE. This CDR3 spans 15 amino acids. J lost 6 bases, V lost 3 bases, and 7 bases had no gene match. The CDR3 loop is CASSASGGSGDTQYF. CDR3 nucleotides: TGTGCCAGCAGCGCTAGCGGGGGTTCTGGGGATACGCAGTATTTT.